A single sample is the source of the 18 T cell receptor beta chains below, sequenced in a study of T cell clonality in common variable immunodeficiency. Assay: immunoSEQ multiplex PCR; the TCRdb copy retains only in-frame clones and omits some. Sampling found 40,000 or so clones, none seen once. The specimen sequenced was peripheral blood mononuclear cells. The receptors come from a person aged 18 to 70 in good health.

This clone appeared many times. The sequenced fragment ends 3 residues before the CDR3 boundary, so the rest is inferred from the germline J gene. The chain links TRBV19 to TRBJ2-5; possible D gene TRBD1, 6 bases. Looked up from germline, CDR1 is LNHDA and CDR2 is SQIVND (reference sequence). The CDR3 contains 15 residues. V dropped 6 bases and J dropped 1 base, with 15 bases sitting between them. Here the CDR3 reads CASRTTQGLQETQYF. The CDR3 bases that were read are TGTGCCAGTAGGACGACACAGGGTCTCCAAGAGACC.

This clone was recorded at least ten times. With the read ending 3 residues before the CDR3 end, the germline J gene is used to fill in that end. The chain joins TRBV19 to TRBJ2-7; D is uncertain. The CDR3 has 18 amino acids. The V gene's germline CDR1 is LNHDA and CDR2 SQIVND (reference sequence). Trimming took 3 bases from V and 0 from J, leaving 21 bases between them. The CDR3 DNA, read in part, is TGTGCCAGTAGTATTTCCTCGGTGCTACGCGGCGGCTCCTACGAG. Its translation is CASSISSVLRGGSYE. The CDR3 in full is CASSISSVLRGGSYEQYF.

This clone was observed at least ten times. Coverage ceases 3 residues before the CDR3 finishes, and the germline J gene fills in the end. The chain carries TRBV7-6 and TRBJ1-2; 9 nucleotides align to TRBD1. CDR1 and CDR2 (germline): SGHVS, FNYEAQ. This CDR3 has 14 residues. The CDR3 sequence: CAIHPPTGGKGYTF. CDR3 bases read: TGTGCCATTCACCCCCCGACAGGGGGTAAAGGC.

This clone showed up many times. The CDR3 end is not reached by the read, which stops 3 residues before it; the germline J gene fills it in. The rearrangement links TRBV2 to TRBJ2-5; the match to TRBD2 covers 8 bases. V lost 8 bases and J lost 4; bases outside the gene matches: 12. CDR1 is SNHLY and CDR2 is FYNNEI in the germline V gene. The CDR3 extends over 15 amino acids. The CDR3 loop is CASRLRLAGSETQYF. The covered CDR3 bases are TGTGCCAGCCGTTTGAGGCTAGCGGGCTCAGAGACC.

In this sample, this clone turned up many times. The read terminates 3 residues before the CDR3 end, so the remaining end is supplied by the germline J gene. The genes are TRBV24-1 and TRBJ2-1; TRBD1 matches 9 bases. Germline CDR1 is KGHDR and CDR2 is SFDVKD. The CDR3 totals 17 residues. With 2 bases clipped from V and 1 base from J, the junction kept 5 bases outside the gene matches. CDR3 region: CATSDSRQGGSYNEQFF. CDR3 DNA (partial): TGTGCCACCAGTGATTCCCGACAGGGGGGTTCCTACAATGAG.

This clone was seen a few times. Since a much larger clone is just one base distant, this may be a read error. The read is 3 residues too short to cover the CDR3 end, so that end is filled in from the germline J gene. The chain recombines TRBV7-7 with TRBJ2-2, with D possibly TRBD1 on 5 matching bases. Germline V gene data show CDR1 as SSHAT and CDR2 as FNYEAQ (reference sequence). The CDR3 runs 15 residues. CDR3 sequence: CASSLGGSLNEKLFF. The sequenced CDR3 bases are TGTGCCAGCAGCTTAGGGGGCAGTCTTAATGAAAAG.

This clone was seen more than once but under ten times. The DNA ends 3 residues before the CDR3 does, and the rest of the CDR3 is filled in from the germline J gene. The chain uses TRBV5-1 and TRBJ2-1; 8 bases match TRBD1. Germline CDR1 reads SGHRS; CDR2 reads YFSETQ. The CDR3 spans 16 residues. V lost 0 bases, J lost 4 bases, and 6 bases stayed unmatched. The covered CDR3 bases are TGCGCCAGCAGCTTGGAATGGGGACAGGTTTACAATGAG. Translated: CASSLEWGQVYNE. The CDR3 in its entirety is CASSLEWGQVYNEQFF.

This clone was counted ten times or more. The missing CDR3 end, 3 residues past where the read stops, is filled in from the germline J gene. The rearrangement links TRBV5-1 to TRBJ2-5, with a tentative D call TRBD1 (7 bases). This CDR3 region has 13 residues. The germline V and J ends were trimmed by 3 bases and 5 bases, with 11 bases remaining between them. In germline, CDR1 is SGHRS, CDR2 YFSETQ. The CDR3 here is CASSSPGGETQYF. The sequenced CDR3 bases are TGCGCCAGCAGCTCCCCAGGGGGGGAGACC.

Note on this clone: Read sequence stops 3 residues before the CDR3 end, and the germline J gene provides the missing end. The rearrangement links TRBV7-9 to TRBJ2-1; 9 nucleotides agree with TRBD2. J lost 5 bases, V lost 3 bases, and 5 bases had no gene match. CDR1 and CDR2 from the germline V gene are SEHNR and FQNEAQ (reference sequence). The length of the CDR3 is 15 residues. The covered CDR3 bases are TGTGCCAGCAGCTTGGGACTAGCCGAAAACAATGAG. This sequence encodes CASSLGLAENNE. The whole CDR3 protein reads CASSLGLAENNEQFF.

This clone appeared many times. The sequence runs out 3 residues before the end of the CDR3; the remainder is reconstructed from the germline J gene. The chain links TRBV30 to TRBJ2-5; D remains unclear. Looked up from germline, CDR1 is GTSNPN and CDR2 is SVGIG (reference sequence). This CDR3 is 12 amino acids long. Trimming removed 4 bases at V and 4 bases at J, with 10 bases between. This CDR3 reads CAWTPGPETQYF. The CDR3 DNA, read in part, is TGTGCCTGGACGCCCGGTCCAGAGACC.

In this sample, this clone turned up many times. The read ends 3 residues before the CDR3 terminus; that terminus is restored from the germline J gene. V is TRBV6-1 and J is TRBJ1-3; weak D call: TRBD1 (5 bases). Germline lookup yields CDR1 MNHNS and CDR2 SASEGT. Trimming left V 0 bases short and J 0 bases short, with 15 bases between. The CDR3 runs to 18 residues. CDR3 protein: CASSEALPGHSSGNTIYF. The sequenced part of the CDR3 DNA is TGTGCCAGCAGTGAAGCGCTTCCAGGGCACTCCTCTGGAAACACC.

This clone was counted at least ten times. The read terminates 3 residues before the CDR3 end, so the remaining end is supplied by the germline J gene. The genes are TRBV7-2 and TRBJ2-5, with a weak D call TRBD2 (5 bases). Trimming cost V 7 bases and J 5 bases, with 17 bases left between them. Germline V CDR1 and CDR2: SGHTA, FQGNSA. The CDR3 totals 14 residues. Incomplete CDR3 DNA: TGTGCCAGCACCCGTACTAGGACTGCGGAGACC. It specifies CASTRTRTAET. The complete CDR3 sequence is CASTRTRTAETQYF. The full variable domain, with the rest looked up from reference TRBV7-2 and TRBJ2-5, is GAGVSQSPSNKVTEKGKDVELRCDPISGHTALYWYRQSLGQGLEFLIYFQGNSAPDKSGLPSDRFSAERTGGSVSTLTIQRTQQEDSAVYLCASTRTRTAETQYFGPGTRLLVL.

This clone was counted ten times or more. Sequencing ends 3 residues short of the CDR3 end; the germline J gene provides the rest. The chain carries TRBV30 and TRBJ2-7; 9 bases match TRBD2. With 0 bases clipped from V and 5 bases from J, the junction kept 8 bases outside the gene matches. CDR3 length: 15 amino acids. Germline loops: CDR1 GTSNPN, CDR2 SVGIG (reference sequence). CDR3 DNA (partial): TGTGCCTGGAGTGTATGGCGGGAGGGCCTGAACGAG. Translation: CAWSVWREGLNE. The CDR3 in its entirety is CAWSVWREGLNEQYF.

This clone came up many times. The read finishes 3 residues shy of the CDR3 end, and the germline J gene is used to complete it. The rearrangement links TRBV4-2 to TRBJ1-2, with D perhaps TRBD1 (5 bases). V was pared by 0 bases and J by 3 bases, with 11 bases between. This CDR3 region has 15 residues. From germline, CDR1 is LGHNA and CDR2 YNFKEQ. The CDR3 is CASSQERGIDYGYTF. The covered CDR3 bases are TGTGCCAGCAGCCAAGAGCGGGGGATCGACTATGGC.

Concerning this clone: The read halts 3 residues ahead of the CDR3 end, with the missing end drawn from the germline J gene. The genes are TRBV11-3 and TRBJ1-5, with TRBD1 as a possible D gene (5 bases). The CDR3 is 14 amino acids. Germline values: CDR1 SGHNT, CDR2 YENEEA. The V gene lost 8 bases and the J gene lost 1 base, with 12 bases spanning the gap. The DNA read from the CDR3 is TGTGCCAGCGTGACGGGGGGAAGCAATCAGCCC. It specifies CASVTGGSNQP. The CDR3 in its entirety is CASVTGGSNQPQHF.

This clone was observed many times. The CDR3 end falls 3 residues outside the read, so it is completed with the germline J gene. The chain joins TRBV20-1 to TRBJ2-5; D ambiguous. The CDR3 totals 13 residues. Germline CDR1 and CDR2: DFQATT and SNEGSKA (reference sequence). V dropped 1 base and J dropped 5 bases, with 11 bases sitting between them. This CDR3 reads CSARVPGVETQYF. The part of the CDR3 DNA that was read is TGCAGTGCTAGAGTACCGGGTGTGGAGACC.

This clone was detected many times. The read comes to an end 3 residues before the CDR3 does, leaving the germline J gene to fill in the end. The chain employs TRBV6-2 or TRBV6-3 and TRBJ2-1; D is uncertain. CDR1 and CDR2 from the germline V gene are MNHEY and SVGEGT. Trimming shortened V by 2 bases and J by 8 bases, and 10 bases separated the two germline ends. The CDR3 length is 13 residues. CDR3 loop: CASSYEEDYEQFF. CDR3 DNA, as far as it was read: TGTGCCAGCAGTTACGAAGAAGACTATGAG.

This clone has at least ten counts. The read is 3 residues too short to cover the CDR3 end, so that end is filled in from the germline J gene. The chain couples TRBV30 to TRBJ2-1; 9 bases are a match to TRBD1. The germline V gene has CDR1 GTSNPN and CDR2 SVGIG (reference sequence). The CDR3 consists of 16 residues. Germline trimming cut 0 bases from V and 5 bases from J; bases unmatched to any gene: 8. Incomplete CDR3 DNA: TGTGCCTGGAGTGTAAAGGGGGGACAGGGACACAATGAG. Protein product: CAWSVKGGQGHNE. From start to end, the CDR3 is CAWSVKGGQGHNEQFF.